This T cell receptor beta chain was obtained from a study of identifying expanded T cells in peripheral blood. During the collection period, no donor immune events like infections were recorded. Findings and caveats of the study: Differentially abundant clones: around 1.1 between replicates, just under 17 at about 13 days, less than 20 at four.

There are 13 residues in the CDR3. V lost 6 bases and J 4 bases, leaving 9 bases between the germline ends. CDR1 and CDR2 (germline): MNHEY, SVGAGI. Clones were read by immunoSEQ multiplex PCR, and TCRdb kept only the in-frame ones, dropping some. The sample records about 100,000 clones, 88% being singletons. As regards this clone: As yet, its antigen is unknown.

The rearrangement uses TRBV6-5 and TRBJ2-2; the D is unclear. The sequencing input was blood. This TCR came from a person between 18 and 75 years old in good health. The CDR3 sequence is CASRLRSTGELFF. The CDR3 DNA reads TGTGCCAGCAGATTAAGAAGCACCGGGGAGCTGTTTTTT.